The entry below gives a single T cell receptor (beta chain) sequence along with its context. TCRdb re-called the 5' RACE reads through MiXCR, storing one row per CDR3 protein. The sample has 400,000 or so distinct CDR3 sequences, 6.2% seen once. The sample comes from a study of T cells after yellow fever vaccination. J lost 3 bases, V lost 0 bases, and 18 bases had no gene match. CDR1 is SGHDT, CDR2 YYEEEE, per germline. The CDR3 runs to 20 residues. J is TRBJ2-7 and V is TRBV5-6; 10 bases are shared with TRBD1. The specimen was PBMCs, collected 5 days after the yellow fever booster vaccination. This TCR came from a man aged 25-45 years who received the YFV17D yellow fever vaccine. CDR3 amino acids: CASSLAGYGTGVKRGYEQYF. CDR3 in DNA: TGTGCCAGCAGCTTGGCGGGCTACGGGACAGGGGTCAAACGAGGCTACGAGCAGTACTTC. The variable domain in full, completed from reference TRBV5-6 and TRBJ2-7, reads DAGVTQSPTHLIKTRGQQVTLRCSPKSGHDTVSWYQQALGQGPQFIFQYYEEEERQRGNFPDRFSGHQFPNYSSELNVNALLLGDSALYLCASSLAGYGTGVKRGYEQYFGPGTRLTVT.